This paragraph covers one TCR beta chain sequence. Antigen unknown. Per sample, no less than 5.5 micrograms of total RNA were extracted. A J-beta primer mix and a sample-barcoded 5' primer were used in a second PCR of roughly 6 to 11 cycles. Each CDR3 protein gets one entry after TCRdb re-called the 5' RACE reads with MiXCR. The table lists about 900,000 distinct CDR3 sequences, about 48% of them singletons. The source of the sample is a study of blood T cells in healthy people across ages. Overall study results and limits: It was not possible, with unsorted PBMCs, to conclusively compare naive and antigen-experienced cells.

V was pared by 1 base and J by 9 bases, with 19 bases between. CDR1 is DFQATT and CDR2 is SNEGSKA in the germline V gene (reference sequence). The CDR3 length is 15 residues. V and J are TRBV20-1 and TRBJ1-5; D not certain. Source material: blood. The clonotype originates from a man in his thirties or forties in good health. The chain's CDR3 is CSARARETGPRPQHF. The CDR3 DNA reads TGCAGTGCTAGAGCGCGGGAGACCGGACCTAGGCCCCAGCATTTT.